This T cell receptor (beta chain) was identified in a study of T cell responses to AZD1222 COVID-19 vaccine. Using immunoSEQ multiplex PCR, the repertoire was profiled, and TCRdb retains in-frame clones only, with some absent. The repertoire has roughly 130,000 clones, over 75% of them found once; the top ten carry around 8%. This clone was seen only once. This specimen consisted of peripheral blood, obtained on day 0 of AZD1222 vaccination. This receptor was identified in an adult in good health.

CDR3 sequence reads: CAISSGLTDTQYF. DNA of the CDR3: TGTGCCATCAGCTCCGGGCTCACAGATACGCAGTATTTT. The chain employs TRBV10-3 and TRBJ2-3; no clear D. The CDR3 is 13 amino acids. Germline CDR1 is ENHRY and CDR2 is SYGVKD. Trimming pared 6 bases from V and 2 bases from J, leaving 9 bases between.